This is a list of T cell receptor beta chains from one sample in a study of shared clonotypes between healthy human individuals. The repertoire was sequenced with immunoSEQ multiplex PCR; TCRdb's copy has only in-frame clones and lacks some. The sample contains some 2 million clones, just under 95% of which appear only once. The sample consisted of naive CD8+ T cells sorted from blood. These receptors all stem from a man aged 18-30 years in good health. Each CDR3 is given with its conserved first and last residue. The D gene is left open where the match is weak. Clone size is given for some rows only: seen once, a few or many times, or a class if the clone is expanded.

d_call clone_size j_call v_call cdr3_nt cdr3_aa
NA NA TRBJ2-5 TRBV5-4 TGTGCCAGCAGCTGGGGGTACGAGAGTGGGGAGACCCAGTACTTC CASSWGYESGETQYF
NA once TRBJ2-7 TRBV7-9 TGTGCCAGCAGCCGCGCGCCTGATGGTGGAAGAGGGGACTACGAGCAGTACTTC CASSRAPDGGRGDYEQYF
TRBD1 once TRBJ1-6 TRBV27 TGTGCCAGCAGTTTAGGGCCCGGGACAGGGGAATCACCCCTCCACTTT CASSLGPGTGESPLHF
NA NA TRBJ2-7 TRBV30 TGTGCCTGGAGCTTGGGGTGGGCGGATACCTACGAGCAGTACTTC CAWSLGWADTYEQYF
NA NA TRBJ2-7 TRBV27 TGTGCCAGCAGTTTATCTAGCCTATCCTACGAGCAGTACTTC CASSLSSLSYEQYF
NA NA TRBJ2-7 TRBV5-6 TGTGCCAGCAGCTACTCTAGCTCCTACGAGCAGTACTTC CASSYSSSYEQYF
TRBD1 NA TRBJ1-2 TRBV7-9 TGTGCCAGCAGCTCCCCTCCGGGACAGGGGCAGGGCTACACCTTC CASSSPPGQGQGYTF
TRBD1 NA TRBJ2-7 TRBV13 TGTGCCAGCAGCTCGGGACAGGTTTCCTACGAGCAGTACTTC CASSSGQVSYEQYF
NA NA TRBJ1-2 TRBV6-5 TGTGCCAGCAGTTACGGGGAGCTAAACTATGGCTACACCTTC CASSYGELNYGYTF
NA NA TRBJ1-3 TRBV6-5 TGTGCCAGCAGTTACTCGAATGGGATCGGTGGAAACACCATATATTTT CASSYSNGIGGNTIYF
NA NA TRBJ1-2 TRBV5-4 TGTGCCAGCAGCCGCATGGATGGCTACACCTTC CASSRMDGYTF
TRBD1 NA TRBJ2-3 TRBV9 TGTGCCAGCAGCCAGGGGGGCACAGATACGCAGTATTTT CASSQGGTDTQYF
NA NA TRBJ1-6 TRBV7-8 TGTGCCAGCAGCTACTCCGGGAGTTATGATTCACCCCTCCACTTT CASSYSGSYDSPLHF
NA NA TRBJ1-2 TRBV27 TGTGCCAGCAGTTTGAACGAGAACTATGGCTACACCTTC CASSLNENYGYTF
NA NA TRBJ1-1 TRBV6-5 TGTGCCAGCAGTTATGGCATCTCAAACACTGAAGCTTTCTTT CASSYGISNTEAFF
TRBD1 NA TRBJ2-7 TRBV5-1 TGCGCCAGCAGCCCCTCCGGGACAGGGGACGAGCAGTACTTC CASSPSGTGDEQYF
TRBD1 NA TRBJ1-2 TRBV28 TGTGCCAGCAGTTTATCCCCGGGACAGGGAGTGTCCTATGGCTACACCTTC CASSLSPGQGVSYGYTF
TRBD2 NA TRBJ2-7 TRBV5-4 TGTGCCAGCAGCTCGGGACTAGCGGGAGAGTATGAGCAGTACTTC CASSSGLAGEYEQYF
TRBD1 NA TRBJ1-2 TRBV4-1 TGCGCCAGCAGCCAGGAGAGACAGGGAATTGGTAACTATGGCTACACCTTC CASSQERQGIGNYGYTF
NA NA TRBJ2-1 TRBV30 TGTGCCTGGAGCGATGATGAAGATGAGCAGTTCTTC CAWSDDEDEQFF
TRBD2 NA TRBJ2-3 TRBV7-8 TGTGCCAGCAGCCTCAATTCCCTAGCGGGGGGGAACACAGATACGCAGTATTTT CASSLNSLAGGNTDTQYF
TRBD1 NA TRBJ2-1 TRBV29-1 TGCAGCCCGACAGGGGGGATCTATGAGCAGTTCTTC CSPTGGIYEQFF
TRBD1 NA TRBJ1-1 TRBV5-6 TGTGCCAGCAGCCGCGGTGGGGCAGGGGGCGCGGGCACTGAAGCTTTCTTT CASSRGGAGGAGTEAFF
TRBD1 NA TRBJ2-7 TRBV2 TGTGCCAGCAGCGCTCAGGTTTTGACAGGGGAAGGTGGCTACGAGCAGTACTTC CASSAQVLTGEGGYEQYF
TRBD1 NA TRBJ2-5 TRBV27 TGTGCCAGCAGTCGGACAGGTTTCCAAGAGACCCAGTACTTC CASSRTGFQETQYF
NA NA TRBJ2-6 TRBV11-2 TGTGCCAGTGCTGGGGCCAACGTCCTGACTTTC CASAGANVLTF
NA NA TRBJ2-7 TRBV9 TGTGCCAGCAGCGTAGGGGGGTTTTTCGACGAGCAGTACTTC CASSVGGFFDEQYF
TRBD1 NA TRBJ1-4 TRBV13 TGTGCCAGCAGCGAGGGACAGTCTGAAAAACTGTTTTTT CASSEGQSEKLFF
NA NA TRBJ2-3 TRBV5-4 TGTGCCAGCAGCTTGGAGACAGCTAGCACAGATACGCAGTATTTT CASSLETASTDTQYF
TRBD2 once TRBJ2-7 TRBV7-2 TGTGCCAGCAGCTTTTATGGATCTAGCGGGGATCGACTCTACGAGCAGTACTTC CASSFYGSSGDRLYEQYF
NA NA TRBJ1-1 TRBV4-2 TGTGCCAGCAGCCAAGAGGCCGGGAACGTGAACACTGAAGCTTTCTTT CASSQEAGNVNTEAFF
TRBD1 NA TRBJ2-1 TRBV10-1 TGCGCCAGCCAGGGGGCATCCTACAATGAGCAGTTCTTC CASQGASYNEQFF